This TCR beta chain appears in the sequencing data of a study of cytomegalovirus exposure and HLA in healthy donors. J was trimmed by 6 bases and V by 9 bases; bases with no gene match: 2. Germline CDR1 is LNHDA and CDR2 is SQIVND (reference sequence). The CDR3 loop spans 12 amino acids. Sequencing used immunoSEQ multiplex PCR; TCRdb keeps in-frame clones, though not all of them. The sample has 60,000 to 70,000 clones; around 89% are singletons. The chain joins TRBV19 to TRBJ1-5, with TRBD1 matching 10 bases. The receptor's source is a woman between 18 and 30 years old in good health and CMV-seronegative. The sample was PBMCs. CDR3 region: CASGQGVQPQHF. CDR3 in DNA: TGTGCCAGCGGACAGGGGGTTCAGCCCCAGCATTTT.